In its sample, the clone carrying this T cell receptor (beta chain) was seen a few times. Its specificity is unknown. The study drew donors from healthy Caucasian individuals in Russia aged 6 to 90. Samples each yielded at least 5 micrograms of total RNA. Next came a second PCR, run for roughly 6 to 11 cycles, which used a sample-barcoded 5' primer along with a J-beta primer mix. TCRdb re-analysed the 5' RACE reads in MiXCR, keeping a single row per CDR3 protein. The table lists roughly 1.5 million distinct CDR3 sequences, approximately 43% of them singletons. The data originate from a study of blood T cells in healthy people across ages. General study findings and limits: Researchers report that TCR beta diversity correlated strongly with naive T cell percentage.

Germline values: CDR1 DFQATT, CDR2 SNEGSKA (reference sequence). The CDR3 spans 12 residues. The chain uses TRBV20-1 and TRBJ2-4; D might be TRBD2 (7 bases). The end of the DNA fits TRBJ2-7 better, so the J call may be wrong. Sequenced material: blood. This clonotype originated in a woman younger than 35 in good health. The CDR3 loop reads CSASGTKYEQYF. DNA of the CDR3: TGCAGTGCGAGCGGGACAAAATACGAGCAGTACTTC.